These T cell receptor beta chains were read from a single sample in a study of cytomegalovirus exposure and HLA in healthy donors. Profiling relied on immunoSEQ multiplex PCR, and the TCRdb table lists in-frame clones only, not all of them. The table records fewer than 200,000 clones, about 80% of them present only once. Sequencing was performed on PBMCs. The origin of the receptors is a woman aged 18-29 years in good health and CMV-seropositive. The CDR3 runs from the conserved cysteine through the conserved F or W. Fields, in order: D gene, V gene, clone size, J gene, CDR3 DNA, CDR3 protein. The D gene is left open where the match is weak. Size is omitted from some rows. Given values are once, few, many or a class for expanded clones.

TRBD1	TRBV7-6	-	TRBJ1-5	TGTGCCAGCAGCTCAAGGACAGGGGGGGATCAGCCCCAGCATTTT	CASSSRTGGDQPQHF
-	TRBV6-6	-	TRBJ2-7	TGTGCCAGCAGCCCCAAGAGAGGCGAGCAGTACTTC	CASSPKRGEQYF
TRBD1	TRBV9	-	TRBJ2-4	TGTGCCAGCAGCGGAAGGACAGGGGATTTAAACATTCAGTACTTC	CASSGRTGDLNIQYF
-	TRBV7-9	-	TRBJ1-6	TGTGCCAGCAGCTTAAACAGGGATATCTATAATTCACCCCTCCACTTT	CASSLNRDIYNSPLHF
-	TRBV6-5	-	TRBJ1-1	TGTGCCAGCGGGGCTAGGGGGAGGAACACTGAAGCTTTCTTT	CASGARGRNTEAFF
-	TRBV6-6	-	TRBJ2-7	TGTGCCAGCAGCGACACCACCTACGAGCAGTACTTC	CASSDTTYEQYF
TRBD1	TRBV4-3	-	TRBJ2-7	TGCGCCAGCAGCCCGGGACAGGGAACGTCCGAGCAGTACTTC	CASSPGQGTSEQYF
TRBD2	TRBV4-3	once	TRBJ2-7	TGCGCCAGCAGCCAAGGGGCGGCTAGCGGGCTCTACGAGCAGTACTTC	CASSQGAASGLYEQYF
-	TRBV9	once	TRBJ1-5	TGTGCCAGCAGCGTAGCTGACATTAATCAGCCCCAGCATTTT	CASSVADINQPQHF
-	TRBV4-1	-	TRBJ1-2	TGCGCCAGCAGCCCCATATCGGGGGGCGCTTATGGCTACACCTTC	CASSPISGGAYGYTF
TRBD1	TRBV4-1	-	TRBJ1-6	TGCGCCAGCAGCCCTCCCTCGGGGGCAGGGGGCTTAGGTAATTCACCCCTCCACTTT	CASSPPSGAGGLGNSPLHF
-	TRBV6-4	-	TRBJ2-2	TGTGCCAGCCAAGGTTCCAGGGGAACCGGGGAGCTGTTTTTT	CASQGSRGTGELFF
-	TRBV5-1	-	TRBJ2-1	TGCGCCAGCAGCTCCATGAGCCACTACAATGAGCAGTTCTTC	CASSSMSHYNEQFF
-	TRBV27	once	TRBJ2-7	TGTGCCAGCAGAACCCAAAGGGGTTTACAGTACTTC	CASRTQRGLQYF
-	TRBV14	-	TRBJ2-1	TGTGCCAGCAGCCAAGAAGCTGAGCAGTTCTTC	CASSQEAEQFF
-	TRBV6-1	-	TRBJ1-4	TGTGCCAGCAGTGGCGGACACGCAACTAATGAAAAACTGTTTTTT	CASSGGHATNEKLFF
TRBD1	TRBV6-4	few	TRBJ2-2	TGTGCCAGCAGTAGAACAGGGGGCGTTCGCTTTGTCGGGGAGCTGTTTTTT	CASSRTGGVRFVGELFF
-	TRBV27	-	TRBJ2-5	TGTGCCAGCAAAAGGGGCCAAGAGACCCAGTACTTC	CASKRGQETQYF
TRBD1	TRBV6-5	-	TRBJ1-4	TGTGCCAGCAGTTACGGACAGGGCAATGAAAAACTGTTTTTT	CASSYGQGNEKLFF
-	TRBV9	-	TRBJ2-4	TGTGCCAGCAGCCCCGGGGAGGGGGGAAACATTCAGTACTTC	CASSPGEGGNIQYF
-	TRBV6-1	-	TRBJ1-1	TGTGCCAGCAGTGTAGGGGATCTTATCCCTGAAGCTTTCTTT	CASSVGDLIPEAFF
TRBD1	TRBV5-1	-	TRBJ1-6	TGCGCCACCCGGGACAGTAGTACTACACCCCTCCACTTT	CATRDSSTTPLHF
TRBD1	TRBV6-4	few	TRBJ1-2	TGTGCCAGCACACCCGAGAGCCAGGGGGGCTATGGCTACACCTTC	CASTPESQGGYGYTF
-	TRBV15	-	TRBJ1-1	TGTGCCACCAGCCAGGATCGACAGGTCGTAGCTTTCTTT	CATSQDRQVVAFF
-	TRBV7-2	-	TRBJ1-1	TGTGCCAGCAGCCATGGCTCACAGGTAATGAACACTGAAGCTTTCTTT	CASSHGSQVMNTEAFF
-	TRBV5-4	-	TRBJ2-2	TGTGCCAGCAGTCACGTCGGCGGGGAGCTGTTTTTT	CASSHVGGELFF
TRBD1	TRBV5-1	-	TRBJ1-1	TGCGCCAGTTCTCAACAGGGGAAGGAAGCTTTCTTT	CASSQQGKEAFF
-	TRBV6-5	-	TRBJ2-2	TGTGCCAGCACCACGAACACCGGGGAGCTGTTTTTT	CASTTNTGELFF